The 23 T cell receptor beta chains in this list originate from one sample, sequenced in a study of response to subunit inactivated influenza vaccine. TCRdb processed the RT-PCR reads anew with MiXCR; each CDR3 protein has one entry. The table shows about 570,000 distinct CDR3 sequences, with about 11% occurring only once. This same sample was also part of a study on T cells expressing NK-cell markers. This second study says: 5'RACE template switching with UMIs produced the TCR beta cDNA.

The starting material was PBMCs from blood, obtained on the day of vaccination. The receptors derive from a middle-aged man who received an inactivated influenza vaccine.

This clonotype showed up just a few times. The chain recombines TRBV7-9 with TRBJ1-4; weak D call: TRBD1 (6 bases). Trimming took 1 base from V and 2 from J, leaving 11 bases between them. The CDR3 runs 16 residues. The germline CDR1 and CDR2 sequences are SEHNR and FQNEAQ (reference sequence). CDR3 nucleotide sequence: TGTGCCAGCAGCTTAGAGCCGGGGGCGACTAATGAAAAACTGTTTTTT. Its protein is CASSLEPGATNEKLFF.

This clonotype was observed many times. The V gene is TRBV7-2, the J gene TRBJ2-3; 14 bases align to TRBD2. The CDR3 has 16 residues. V gave up 5 bases and J gave up 2 bases; unmatched junction bases: 3. Germline loops: CDR1 SGHTA, CDR2 FQGNSA. In DNA, the CDR3 is TGTGCCAGCAGCCTGGGACTAGCGGGAGCCACAGATACGCAGTATTTT. Its translation: CASSLGLAGATDTQYF.

This clonotype was found a few times. This chain connects TRBV4-3 to TRBJ2-7; D possibly uses TRBD1 or TRBD2 (5 bases each). The CDR3 covers 15 residues. The V gene's germline CDR1 is LGHNA and CDR2 YSLEER. V lost 0 bases, J lost 5 bases, and 14 bases lay in between. The CDR3, as DNA: TGCGCCAGCAGCCAAGAAGCAGGGCGGGTCCACGAGCAGTACTTC. Amino acid sequence: CASSQEAGRVHEQYF.

This clonotype was seen many times. The chain employs TRBV29-1 and TRBJ2-7; D might be TRBD1 or TRBD2, each matching 5 bases. Trimming removed 1 base at V and 4 bases at J, with 11 bases between. Germline V gives CDR1 SQVTM, CDR2 ANQGSEA. This CDR3 comprises 13 residues. CDR3 DNA sequence: TGCAGCGTTGAAGTGAGGGGTCGGTACGAGCAGTACTTC. Translating gives CSVEVRGRYEQYF.

This clonotype was counted only a few times. The chain has TRBV7-2 and TRBJ2-7; TRBD1 agrees at 8 bases. CDR1 and CDR2 (germline): SGHTA, FQGNSA. The junction had 10 bases not matched to a gene; V was cut back by 6 bases and J by 3 bases. The CDR3 extends over 15 amino acids. CDR3 protein: CASSSLGDRSYEQYF. The CDR3 DNA sequence: TGTGCCAGCAGTTCCCTGGGGGACAGGAGCTACGAGCAGTACTTC.

This chain connects TRBV4-1 to TRBJ2-3; 7 bases line up with TRBD1. The CDR3 extends over 17 amino acids. In germline, CDR1 is MGHRA, CDR2 YSYEKL. The trim removed 1 base at V and 1 base at J, leaving 8 bases unmatched. The CDR3 nucleotides read TGCGCCAGCAGCCAAGGCCGACAGGGCTTACGCACAGATACGCAGTATTTT. This encodes CASSQGRQGLRTDTQYF.

There are many counts of this clonotype. The gene calls are TRBV11-2 and TRBJ2-5; TRBD2 agrees at 9 bases. This CDR3 is built from 17 residues. Germline V CDR1 and CDR2: SGHAT, FQNNGV. J gave up 2 bases and V 1 base, and 8 bases lay outside the gene matches. The CDR3 loop reads CASSLGWRLAEQETQYF. Written as DNA, the CDR3 is TGTGCCAGCAGCTTAGGGTGGAGACTAGCGGAACAAGAGACCCAGTACTTC.

This clonotype was found a few times. This rearrangement joins TRBV12-3 or TRBV12-4 to TRBJ2-3, with D perhaps TRBD2 (7 bases). The CDR3 totals 13 residues. V was cut by 2 bases and J by 6 bases, with 9 bases left in between. The CDR3 loop reads CASSLRGGDTQYF. DNA for the CDR3: TGTGCCAGCAGTTTAAGGGGGGGGGATACGCAGTATTTT.

Of note for this clonotype: This clone may be a read error of a much larger clone one base away. The CDR3 spells CAWSGLEGEYEQYF. CDR3 DNA: TGTGCCTGGAGTGGACTAGAGGGGGAGTACGAGCAGTACTTC. The genes are TRBV30 and TRBJ2-7; either TRBD1 or TRBD2 may supply D (6 bases each). The germline V and J ends were trimmed by 1 base and 4 bases, with 14 bases remaining between them. CDR1 GTSNPN and CDR2 SVGIG come from the germline V gene (reference sequence). The CDR3 is 14 residues long.

This clonotype was recorded a few times. The chain links TRBV12-3 or TRBV12-4 to TRBJ2-1, with 9 bases aligning to TRBD1. J lost 0 bases, V lost 7 bases, and 13 bases had no gene match. This CDR3 is 18 amino acids long. CDR3 sequence reads: CASTRDRVLRSSYNEQFF. In nucleotides, the CDR3 is TGTGCCAGCACCCGGGACAGGGTCCTCCGTAGCTCCTACAATGAGCAGTTCTTC.

V gene TRBV20-1 combines with J gene TRBJ2-3; no definite D call. V was clipped by 0 bases and J by 5 bases, with 9 bases between them. The CDR3 sequence is 13 residues long. Looked up from germline, CDR1 is DFQATT and CDR2 is SNEGSKA (reference sequence). Written as DNA, the CDR3 is TGCAGTGCTAGAGATAACCTCGTAGATACGCAGTATTTT. This translates into CSARDNLVDTQYF.

This clonotype was counted at least ten times. The chain employs TRBV7-2 and TRBJ2-1; TRBD2 aligns across 9 bases. The CDR3 contains 15 residues. V dropped 5 bases and J dropped 8; count of bases not matched to a gene: 10. Germline V lookup: CDR1 SGHTA, CDR2 FQGNSA. Written as DNA, the CDR3 is TGTGCCAGCAGCCGAGCGGGAGGTATGGGATATGAGCAGTTCTTC. Translation gives CASSRAGGMGYEQFF.

This clonotype has a count of ten or more. The V call is TRBV12-3 or TRBV12-4, the J call TRBJ2-1, with 8 bases identical to TRBD1. J was trimmed by 3 bases and V by 5 bases; bases with no gene match: 6. This CDR3 spans 15 amino acids. As DNA, the CDR3 is TGTGCCAGCAGTATAGACAGGGGAAGCTACAATGAGCAGTTCTTC. It codes for CASSIDRGSYNEQFF.

The chain joins TRBV5-1 to TRBJ2-5; 10 bases align to TRBD1. Germline values: CDR1 SGHRS, CDR2 YFSETQ. CDR3 length: 15 amino acids. V shed 4 bases, J shed 5 bases, and the junction held 8 bases outside the gene matches. The CDR3 is CASSEPTGGAETQYF. Written as DNA, the CDR3 is TGCGCCAGCAGCGAACCGACAGGGGGCGCGGAGACCCAGTACTTC.

This clonotype has just a few counts. This sequence joins TRBV20-1 and TRBJ1-5, with TRBD1 matching 10 bases. CDR1 and CDR2 from the germline V gene are DFQATT and SNEGSKA (reference sequence). The CDR3 totals 15 residues. Trimming removed 6 bases from V and 7 bases from J; junction bases left unmatched: 12. For the CDR3, the DNA is TGCAGTGCCAGACAGGGGGCAGGGGACGGGCAGCCCCAGCATTTT. Amino acid sequence: CSARQGAGDGQPQHF.

The J gene is TRBJ2-3, the V gene TRBV5-6; possible D gene TRBD1, 6 bases. This CDR3 spans 16 amino acids. Germline V gene data show CDR1 as SGHDT and CDR2 as YYEEEE. Trimming pared 0 bases from V and 1 base from J, leaving 12 bases between. In DNA form, the CDR3 reads TGTGCCAGCAGCTTGGATACAGGGTTTGGCACAGATACGCAGTATTTT. As protein: CASSLDTGFGTDTQYF.

This chain connects TRBV9 to TRBJ2-4; D is possibly TRBD1 (6 bases). The CDR3 totals 14 residues. Germline assignment: CDR1 SGDLS and CDR2 YYNGEE. The V end lost 0 bases, the J end lost 7 bases, and 11 bases lay between the germline ends. DNA of the CDR3: TGTGCCAGCAGCGTAGCTACAGGGATGAACATTCAGTACTTC. Its translation is CASSVATGMNIQYF.

This clonotype occurred a few times. The V and J genes are TRBV5-1 and TRBJ2-7; D is tentatively TRBD1 or TRBD2 (5 bases each). From germline, CDR1 is SGHRS and CDR2 YFSETQ. The CDR3 is 15 amino acids. Trimming removed 4 bases at V and 2 bases at J, with 16 bases between. The CDR3 DNA reads TGCGCCAGCAGCGAATCCGGGACCTTCGCCTACGAGCAGTACTTC. It yields the protein CASSESGTFAYEQYF.

This clonotype was detected ten times or more. The chain is built from TRBV3-1 and TRBJ2-1; 16 nucleotides align to TRBD2. CDR3 size: 20 residues. The V gene end was trimmed by 2 bases and the J gene end by 4 bases; junction bases not matched to a gene: 11. Looked up from germline, CDR1 is LGHDT and CDR2 is YNNKEL (reference sequence). The CDR3 nucleotides read TGTGCCAGCAGCCAACCTGGGACTAGCGGGAGGGTCGATTCATACAATGAGCAGTTCTTC. Translating gives CASSQPGTSGRVDSYNEQFF.

CDR3 sequence reads: CASSPGQWGHIVTDTQYF. The CDR3 DNA reads as TGTGCCAGCAGCCCGGGACAGTGGGGGCACATTGTGACAGATACGCAGTATTTT. The rearrangement links TRBV5-6 to TRBJ2-3; 7 bases match TRBD1. Germline V gene lookup returns CDR1 SGHDT and CDR2 YYEEEE. The length of the CDR3 is 18 residues. V dropped 4 bases and J dropped 3; count of bases not matched to a gene: 17.

The J gene is TRBJ2-5, the V gene TRBV7-2; D uncertain. Trimming left V 1 base short and J 7 bases short, with 7 bases between. The germline gives CDR1 SGHTA, CDR2 FQGNSA. This CDR3 contains 12 residues. CDR3 sequence (DNA): TGTGCCAGCAGCTTAGGGCAGTCGACCCAGTACTTC. Translated: CASSLGQSTQYF. Full variable domain (missing parts from reference TRBV7-2 and TRBJ2-5): GAGVSQSPSNKVTEKGKDVELRCDPISGHTALYWYRQSLGQGLEFLIYFQGNSAPDKSGLPSDRFSAERTGGSVSTLTIQRTQQEDSAVYLCASSLGQSTQYFGPGTRLLVL.

This clonotype was counted a few times. This sequence joins TRBV5-1 and TRBJ1-2; D not resolved. The length of the CDR3 is 12 residues. The V gene's germline CDR1 is SGHRS and CDR2 YFSETQ. V was pared by 3 bases and J by 8 bases, with 11 bases between. DNA of the CDR3: TGCGCCAGCAGCTCGAACAGCGAAGGCTACACCTTC. Translated, it gives CASSSNSEGYTF.

This clonotype has ten or more counts. The V gene is TRBV7-9, the J gene TRBJ2-7; D may be TRBD2 (6 bases). The CDR3 is 15 amino acids. Germline loops: CDR1 SEHNR, CDR2 FQNEAQ (reference sequence). V lost 1 base and J lost 2, with 12 bases in between. The CDR3 protein is CASSLVGTGAYEQYF. In DNA, the CDR3 is TGTGCCAGCAGCTTAGTAGGGACGGGGGCCTACGAGCAGTACTTC.